The 30 T cell receptor beta chains below were found in one sample sequenced in a study of blood T cell repertoires in COVID-19 (TCRdb year 2020). Preparation of the library involved the immunoSEQ multiplex PCR assay. TCRdb provides this immuneACCESS table in a form limited to in-frame rearrangements. Some clones are lacking; in checked studies, under half of them reflect an unresolved V gene, and why the rest are absent is not known. The sample table lists around 180,000 clones, about 81% of them with a count of one. The ten largest account for around 11% of the sample. Sequenced material: peripheral blood. The receptors were sampled from a woman of 80 years or more with COVID-19, enrolled during active disease.

The rearrangement joins TRBV27 to TRBJ2-3; 8 bases line up with TRBD2. Germline V gives CDR1 MNHEY, CDR2 SMNVEV (reference sequence). This CDR3 has 16 residues. Unmatched junction bases numbered 12, after V lost 6 bases and J lost 4 bases. For the CDR3, the DNA is TGTGCCAGCAGCTCTCTCCGGGGGGGCTTCGCAGATACGCAGTATTTT. It yields the protein CASSSLRGGFADTQYF.

This sequence joins TRBV6-2 or TRBV6-3 and TRBJ1-2; TRBD1 matches at 10 bases. With V trimmed by 6 bases and J by 2 bases, 3 bases remained unmatched. Germline assignment: CDR1 MNHEY and CDR2 SVGEGT. The CDR3 is 14 amino acids. This CDR3 reads CASSRDRGNYGYTF. As DNA, the CDR3 is TGTGCCAGCAGCCGGGACAGGGGCAACTATGGCTACACCTTC.

The rearrangement joins TRBV7-2 to TRBJ1-1; D is unclear. The V and J ends lost 1 base and 4 bases respectively, with 10 bases between them. Germline V gene sequence: CDR1 SGHTA, CDR2 FQGNSA. This CDR3 is 14 amino acids long. CDR3 coding DNA: TGTGCCAGCAGCTTAGAGGCAGGAGGCACTGAAGCTTTCTTT. It codes for CASSLEAGGTEAFF.

The chain employs TRBV15 and TRBJ2-1; D is unresolved. From germline, CDR1 is LNHNV and CDR2 YYDKDF (reference sequence). The germline V and J ends were trimmed by 0 bases and 0 bases, with 18 bases remaining between them. This CDR3 is 19 amino acids long. The CDR3 coding sequence is TGTGCCACCAGCAGAGATCGGTACTCCTTAGAGAGCTCCTACAATGAGCAGTTCTTC. Its translation: CATSRDRYSLESSYNEQFF.

The chain is built from TRBV5-1 and TRBJ1-1; 9 nucleotides match TRBD1. J lost 4 bases, V lost 4 bases, and 8 bases had no gene match. This CDR3 comprises 15 residues. The germline V gene encodes CDR1 SGHRS and CDR2 YFSETQ. The CDR3, as DNA: TGCGCCAGCAGCCAGGACAGGGGCTCCCCCACTGAAGCTTTCTTT. This translates into CASSQDRGSPTEAFF.

V and J are TRBV28 and TRBJ2-1, with TRBD2 matching over 8 bases. The germline V gene encodes CDR1 MDHEN and CDR2 SYDVKM. V was pared by 5 bases and J by 4 bases, with 10 bases of the junction left unmatched. The CDR3 contains 16 residues. CDR3 coding DNA: TGTGCCAGCAGTCGCCCCGGGGGGGGCCTATACAATGAGCAGTTCTTC. It yields the protein CASSRPGGGLYNEQFF.

There are a few counts of this clone. The chain uses TRBV14 and TRBJ2-7; 10 bases line up with TRBD2. V was pared by 5 bases and J by 3 bases, with 10 bases of the junction left unmatched. CDR3 length: 16 residues. CDR1 and CDR2 (germline): SGHDN, FVKESK. The CDR3 here is CASSSEGTSDRYEQYF. CDR3 bases: TGTGCCAGCAGCTCGGAGGGGACTAGCGACCGCTACGAGCAGTACTTC.

This clone has just a few counts. V usage is TRBV10-3 and J usage is TRBJ1-1; 9 bases are a match to TRBD1. Germline V lookup: CDR1 ENHRY, CDR2 SYGVKD. J gave up 6 bases and V 6 bases, and 8 bases lay outside the gene matches. The CDR3 extends over 14 amino acids. The CDR3 region is CAISSGTGRAEAFF. In nucleotides, the CDR3 is TGTGCCATCAGCTCCGGGACAGGGAGGGCTGAAGCTTTCTTT.

The chain has TRBV7-2 and TRBJ1-1, with 9 bases matching TRBD1. Trimming cost V 0 bases and J 3 bases; bases outside gene matches: 2. The CDR3 is 15 residues long. Germline V lookup: CDR1 SGHTA, CDR2 FQGNSA. The CDR3 nucleotides read TGTGCCAGCAGCTTAGCAGGGGACAGGGACACTGAAGCTTTCTTT. This encodes CASSLAGDRDTEAFF.

V usage is TRBV28 and J usage is TRBJ2-7; D perhaps matches TRBD2 (6 bases). Germline V gene data show CDR1 as MDHEN and CDR2 as SYDVKM. V was clipped by 3 bases and J by 0 bases, with 9 bases between them. CDR3 size: 14 residues. Here the CDR3 reads CASSLGGGSYEQYF. The DNA for the CDR3 is TGTGCCAGCAGTTTGGGGGGAGGCTCCTACGAGCAGTACTTC.

The chain combines TRBV28 with TRBJ1-1; the D gene is possibly TRBD1 (5 bases). Trimming cost V 7 bases and J 0 bases, with 12 bases left between them. Germline V gene sequence: CDR1 MDHEN, CDR2 SYDVKM. The CDR3 extends over 14 amino acids. The CDR3, as DNA: TGTGCCAGCACTATGGGACTCCTGAACACTGAAGCTTTCTTT. As protein: CASTMGLLNTEAFF.

This sequence joins TRBV7-5 and TRBJ2-7; TRBD1 reflects the table's D call only, with no check against the DNA. TRBV7-5 is described as a pseudogene. The CDR3 has 17 amino acids. The CDR3 sequence: CVRSLINGQTFCYEQYF. DNA of the CDR3: TGTGTCAGAAGCTTAATAAATGGACAGACTTTTTGCTACGAGCAGTACTTC.

V gene TRBV4-3 combines with J gene TRBJ1-1; D is undetermined. The CDR3 spans 13 residues. V was clipped by 0 bases and J by 11 bases, with 13 bases between them. Germline CDR1 is LGHNA and CDR2 is YSLEER. CDR3 protein: CASSQDVSLEAFF. The CDR3 coding sequence is TGCGCCAGCAGCCAAGATGTCTCACTGGAGGCTTTCTTT.

The V gene is TRBV30, the J gene TRBJ2-5; 9 bases fit TRBD1. The germline gives CDR1 GTSNPN, CDR2 SVGIG (reference sequence). With 4 bases clipped from V and 7 bases from J, the junction kept 16 bases outside the gene matches. CDR3 length: 16 residues. CDR3 sequence: CAWMGTGQGIQGTQYF. In DNA, the CDR3 is TGTGCCTGGATGGGCACGGGACAGGGTATCCAGGGGACCCAGTACTTC.

The chain recombines TRBV5-4 with TRBJ2-1; possibly TRBD2 for D (5 bases). Trimming cost V 3 bases and J 7 bases, with 8 bases left between them. Germline-derived CDR1 and CDR2 are SGHNT and YYREEE (reference sequence). The CDR3 contains 12 residues. The CDR3: CASSSSGNEQFF. Written as DNA, the CDR3 is TGTGCCAGCAGCTCAAGCGGAAATGAGCAGTTCTTC.

A single count supports this clone. The chain couples TRBV7-6 to TRBJ2-1; 7 nucleotides line up with TRBD2. V was pared by 5 bases and J by 4 bases, with 17 bases of the junction left unmatched. The CDR3 loop spans 18 amino acids. The V gene's germline CDR1 is SGHVS and CDR2 FNYEAQ. CDR3 loop: CASSRYDPLANHYNEQFF. DNA of the CDR3: TGTGCCAGCAGCCGTTATGATCCACTAGCGAATCATTACAATGAGCAGTTCTTC.

This chain connects TRBV27 to TRBJ2-5, with D unresolved. This CDR3 is 13 amino acids long. The V end was cut by 2 bases, the J end by 6 bases, with 10 bases between. Per the germline V gene, CDR1 is MNHEY and CDR2 is SMNVEV (reference sequence). The CDR3 loop reads CASSLTVFQTQYF. In DNA form, the CDR3 reads TGTGCCAGCAGTTTAACGGTTTTTCAGACCCAGTACTTC.

The chain carries TRBV7-2 and TRBJ1-2; D may be TRBD1 (6 bases). CDR3 length: 13 residues. V lost 5 bases and J lost 6, with 13 bases in between. The germline gives CDR1 SGHTA, CDR2 FQGNSA. Written as DNA, the CDR3 is TGTGCCAGCAGCCTGACAGGTTGGGATGGCTACACCTTC. Translated: CASSLTGWDGYTF.

The chain has TRBV4-2 and TRBJ2-7; 7 bases are shared with TRBD1. This CDR3 region has 16 residues. The trim removed 0 bases at V and 3 bases at J, leaving 8 bases unmatched. CDR1 is LGHNA and CDR2 is YNFKEQ in the germline V gene. The DNA for the CDR3 is TGTGCCAGCAGCCAAGACCCTACGGGACAGTACTACGAGCAGTACTTC. It specifies CASSQDPTGQYYEQYF.

The J gene is TRBJ2-6, the V gene TRBV13; 8 bases are a match to TRBD1. Germline V lookup: CDR1 PRHDT, CDR2 FYEKMQ (reference sequence). CDR3 size: 19 residues. The junction had 16 bases not matched to a gene; V was cut back by 5 bases and J by 4 bases. CDR3 amino acids: CASSQGQEVWGSGANVLTF. Here the CDR3 DNA reads TGTGCCAGCAGCCAGGGACAGGAGGTATGGGGGTCCGGGGCCAACGTCCTGACTTTC.

This rearrangement joins TRBV7-9 to TRBJ2-7; D might be TRBD1 (5 bases). This CDR3 has 13 amino acids. Germline values: CDR1 SEHNR, CDR2 FQNEAQ (reference sequence). Trimming cost V 5 bases and J 3 bases, with 11 bases left between them. CDR3 sequence: CASSGHLGYEQYF. The CDR3 bases are TGTGCCAGCAGCGGACACCTCGGCTACGAGCAGTACTTC.

V usage is TRBV4-2 and J usage is TRBJ2-2; weak D call: TRBD2 (5 bases). The CDR3 covers 12 residues. V lost 4 bases and J 7 bases, leaving 7 bases between the germline ends. The germline CDR1 and CDR2 sequences are LGHNA and YNFKEQ. The CDR3 region has the DNA TGTGCCAGCAGCCGTACTAGCGGGGAGCTGTTTTTT. It codes for CASSRTSGELFF.

The chain links TRBV19 to TRBJ2-2; tentatively, D is TRBD2 (6 bases). This CDR3 contains 16 residues. The V gene's germline CDR1 is LNHDA and CDR2 SQIVND (reference sequence). Trimming pared 6 bases from V and 1 base from J, leaving 15 bases between. The CDR3 sequence is CASRTSGTQNTGELFF. CDR3 DNA: TGTGCCAGTAGGACCTCCGGGACTCAGAACACCGGGGAGCTGTTTTTT.

The gene calls are TRBV4-1 and TRBJ2-3; 11 bases map to TRBD2. Looked up from germline, CDR1 is MGHRA and CDR2 is YSYEKL. V lost 8 bases, J lost 2 bases, and 6 bases stayed unmatched. The CDR3 extends over 15 amino acids. The CDR3 loop reads CASGTSGTHTDTQYF. The CDR3 nucleotides read TGCGCCAGCGGGACTAGCGGAACACACACAGATACGCAGTATTTT.

The rearrangement uses TRBV5-1 and TRBJ1-1; 7 bases align to TRBD1. Germline CDR1 is SGHRS and CDR2 is YFSETQ. J gave up 4 bases and V 7 bases, and 7 bases lay outside the gene matches. The CDR3 covers 13 residues. The CDR3 bases are TGCGCCAGCGGACAGGATCCTTTCACTGAAGCTTTCTTT. Protein product: CASGQDPFTEAFF.

The chain recombines TRBV2 with TRBJ2-2; 7 bases agree with TRBD1. The junction had 7 bases not matched to a gene; V was cut back by 5 bases and J by 4 bases. The CDR3 covers 15 residues. Germline CDR1 reads SNHLY; CDR2 reads FYNNEI. CDR3 sequence reads: CASSSTGVATGELFF. The CDR3, as DNA: TGTGCCAGCAGTTCTACAGGGGTCGCCACCGGGGAGCTGTTTTTT.

In its sample, this clone was seen once. The chain uses TRBV5-6 and TRBJ2-7, with 8 bases fitting TRBD2. CDR3 length: 15 amino acids. V lost 4 bases to trimming and J lost 2 bases; unmatched junction nucleotides: 8. Looked up from germline, CDR1 is SGHDT and CDR2 is YYEEEE. The CDR3 nucleotides are TGTGCCAGCAGCGCCAGCGGGAGTCGTCCCTACGAGCAGTACTTC. Its protein is CASSASGSRPYEQYF.

V and J are TRBV27 and TRBJ1-5; 9 nucleotides agree with TRBD1. V was clipped by 3 bases and J by 5 bases; unmatched bases: 8. Germline values: CDR1 MNHEY, CDR2 SMNVEV (reference sequence). The CDR3 contains 16 residues. For the CDR3, the DNA is TGTGCCAGCAGTTTTCGGTGGACAGGGGACGATCAGCCCCAGCATTTT. Translation gives CASSFRWTGDDQPQHF.

This sequence joins TRBV9 and TRBJ2-2; no clear D. CDR3 length: 16 residues. Germline values: CDR1 SGDLS, CDR2 YYNGEE. Trimming stripped 0 bases from V and 1 base from J, with 10 bases between. The CDR3 loop reads CASSVVLARNTGELFF. The CDR3, as DNA: TGTGCCAGCAGCGTAGTCTTGGCAAGGAACACCGGGGAGCTGTTTTTT.

This clone was seen more than once but under ten times. V and J are TRBV3-1 (or the pseudogene TRBV3-2) and TRBJ2-7; a possible D gene is TRBD2 (6 bases). The CDR3 consists of 15 residues. V gave up 4 bases and J gave up 3 bases, with 16 bases separating them. CDR1 and CDR2 (germline): LGHDT, YNNKEL (reference sequence). CDR3 bases: TGTGCCAGCAGCCCGGGGAGGCTGGGGGACTACGAGCAGTACTTC. Residues: CASSPGRLGDYEQYF.